The entry below describes one TCR beta chain. Antigen unknown. A multiplex PCR was run with 60 Vbeta primers and 13 Jbeta primers. The assay was immunoSEQ multiplex PCR, and TCRdb's table has in-frame clones only and misses some. The table has around 160,000 clones, roughly 78% seen once; the top ten hold roughly 3.1%. This entry belongs to a study of cytomegalovirus exposure and HLA in healthy donors. General study findings and limits: Confirmation in vitro established that a few CMV-associated chains were specific for CMV antigens.

The germline gives CDR1 SNHLY, CDR2 FYNNEI. This CDR3 spans 16 amino acids. V was pared by 1 base and J by 3 bases, with 15 bases between. This receptor was identified in a man between 40 and 49 years old in good health and CMV-seropositive. Sample: PBMCs. The V gene is TRBV2, the J gene TRBJ2-5; the D gene is possibly TRBD1 (5 bases). The CDR3 DNA follows: TGTGCCAGCAGTGAAGGCCGAACAGGCCACAAAGAGACCCAGTACTTC. As protein: CASSEGRTGHKETQYF.